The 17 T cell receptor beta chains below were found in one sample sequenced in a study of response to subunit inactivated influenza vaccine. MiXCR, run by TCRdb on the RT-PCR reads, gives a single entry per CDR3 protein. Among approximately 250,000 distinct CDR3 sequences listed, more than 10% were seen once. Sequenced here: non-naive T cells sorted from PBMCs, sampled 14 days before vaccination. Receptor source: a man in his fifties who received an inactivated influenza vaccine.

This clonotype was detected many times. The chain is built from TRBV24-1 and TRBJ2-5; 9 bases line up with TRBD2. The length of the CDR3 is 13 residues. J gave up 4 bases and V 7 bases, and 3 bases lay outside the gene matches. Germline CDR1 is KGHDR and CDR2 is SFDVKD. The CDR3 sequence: CATRSAGGETQYF. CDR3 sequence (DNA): TGTGCCACCAGATCAGCGGGAGGAGAGACCCAGTACTTC.

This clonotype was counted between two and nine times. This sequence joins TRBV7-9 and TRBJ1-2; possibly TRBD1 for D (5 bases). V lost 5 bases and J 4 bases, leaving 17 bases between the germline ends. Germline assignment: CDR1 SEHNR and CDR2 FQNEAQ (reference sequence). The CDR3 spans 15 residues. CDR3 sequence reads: CASSQTGTMIYGYTF. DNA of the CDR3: TGTGCCAGCAGCCAAACCGGGACGATGATCTATGGCTACACCTTC. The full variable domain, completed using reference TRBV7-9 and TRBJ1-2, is DTGVSQNPRHKITKRGQNVTFRCDPISEHNRLYWYRQTLGQGPEFLTYFQNEAQLEKSRLLSDRFSAERPKGSFSTLEIQRTEQGDSAMYLCASSQTGTMIYGYTFGSGTRLTVV.

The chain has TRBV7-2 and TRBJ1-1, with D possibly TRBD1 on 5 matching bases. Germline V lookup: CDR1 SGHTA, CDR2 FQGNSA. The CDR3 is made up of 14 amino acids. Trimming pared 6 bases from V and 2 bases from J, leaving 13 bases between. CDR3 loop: CASRKGQINTEAFF. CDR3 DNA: TGTGCCAGCAGAAAGGGGCAGATTAACACTGAAGCTTTCTTT. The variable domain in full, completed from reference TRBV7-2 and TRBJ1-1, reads GAGVSQSPSNKVTEKGKDVELRCDPISGHTALYWYRQSLGQGLEFLIYFQGNSAPDKSGLPSDRFSAERTGGSVSTLTIQRTQQEDSAVYLCASRKGQINTEAFFGQGTRLTVV.

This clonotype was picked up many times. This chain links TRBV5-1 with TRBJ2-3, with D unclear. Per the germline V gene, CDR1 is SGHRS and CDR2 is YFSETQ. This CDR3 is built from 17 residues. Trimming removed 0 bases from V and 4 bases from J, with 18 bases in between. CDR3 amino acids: CASSLEGGRRIADTQYF. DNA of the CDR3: TGCGCCAGCAGCTTGGAGGGCGGTAGACGGATCGCAGATACGCAGTATTTT. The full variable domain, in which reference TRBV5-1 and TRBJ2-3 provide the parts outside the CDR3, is KAGVTQTPRYLIKTRGQQVTLSCSPISGHRSVSWYQQTPGQGLQFLFEYFSETQRNKGNFPGRFSGRQFSNSRSEMNVSTLELGDSALYLCASSLEGGRRIADTQYFGPGTRLTVL.

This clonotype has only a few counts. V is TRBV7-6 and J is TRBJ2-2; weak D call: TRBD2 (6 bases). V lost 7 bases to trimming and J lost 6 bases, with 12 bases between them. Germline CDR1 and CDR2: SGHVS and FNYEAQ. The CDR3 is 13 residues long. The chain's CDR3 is CASTAPSAGELFF. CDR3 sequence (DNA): TGTGCCAGCACGGCTCCTAGCGCCGGGGAGCTGTTTTTT.

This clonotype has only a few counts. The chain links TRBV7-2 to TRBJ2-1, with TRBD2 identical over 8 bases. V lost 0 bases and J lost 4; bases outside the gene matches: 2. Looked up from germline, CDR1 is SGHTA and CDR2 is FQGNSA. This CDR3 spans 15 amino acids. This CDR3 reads CASSLASGEYNEQFF. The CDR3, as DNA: TGTGCCAGCAGCTTAGCTAGCGGGGAGTACAATGAGCAGTTCTTC.

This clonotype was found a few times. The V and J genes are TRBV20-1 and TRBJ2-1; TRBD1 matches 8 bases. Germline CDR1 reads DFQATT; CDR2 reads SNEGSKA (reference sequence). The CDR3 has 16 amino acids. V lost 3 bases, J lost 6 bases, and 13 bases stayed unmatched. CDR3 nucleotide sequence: TGCAGTGCTAGGGATCAGGGGGCTCCAAGAGGCAATGAGCAGTTCTTC. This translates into CSARDQGAPRGNEQFF.

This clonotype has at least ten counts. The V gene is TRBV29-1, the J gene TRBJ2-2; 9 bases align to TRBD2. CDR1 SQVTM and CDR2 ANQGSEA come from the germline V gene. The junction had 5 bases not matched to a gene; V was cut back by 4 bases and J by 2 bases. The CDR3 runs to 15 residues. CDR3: CSVGASGDNTGELFF. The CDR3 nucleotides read TGCAGCGTTGGGGCTAGCGGGGACAACACCGGGGAGCTGTTTTTT.

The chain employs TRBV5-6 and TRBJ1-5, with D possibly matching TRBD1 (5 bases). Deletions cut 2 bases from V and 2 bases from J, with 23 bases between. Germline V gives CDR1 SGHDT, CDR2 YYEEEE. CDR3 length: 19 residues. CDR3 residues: CASSLSSAWGIAGNQPQHF. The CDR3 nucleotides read TGTGCCAGCAGCTTATCATCCGCGTGGGGGATTGCGGGCAATCAGCCCCAGCATTTT.

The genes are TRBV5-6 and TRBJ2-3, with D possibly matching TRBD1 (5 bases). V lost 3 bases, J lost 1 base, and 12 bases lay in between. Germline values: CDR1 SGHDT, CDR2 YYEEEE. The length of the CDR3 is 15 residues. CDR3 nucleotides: TGTGCCAGCAGCTCCTGGGGCCTACGCACAGATACGCAGTATTTT. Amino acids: CASSSWGLRTDTQYF.

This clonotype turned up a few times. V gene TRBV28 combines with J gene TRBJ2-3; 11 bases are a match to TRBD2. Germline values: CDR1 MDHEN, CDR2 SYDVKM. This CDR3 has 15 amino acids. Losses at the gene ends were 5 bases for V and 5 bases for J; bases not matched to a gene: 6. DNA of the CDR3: TGTGCCAGCAGTACACCGGGACTAGCGGTAGATACGCAGTATTTT. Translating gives CASSTPGLAVDTQYF.

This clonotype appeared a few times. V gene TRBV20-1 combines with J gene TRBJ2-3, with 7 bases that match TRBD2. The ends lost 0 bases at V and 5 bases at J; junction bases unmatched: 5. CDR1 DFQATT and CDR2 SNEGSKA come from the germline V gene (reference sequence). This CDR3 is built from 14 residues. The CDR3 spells CSAREREWLDTQYF. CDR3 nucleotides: TGCAGTGCTAGAGAGCGGGAGTGGTTAGATACGCAGTATTTT.

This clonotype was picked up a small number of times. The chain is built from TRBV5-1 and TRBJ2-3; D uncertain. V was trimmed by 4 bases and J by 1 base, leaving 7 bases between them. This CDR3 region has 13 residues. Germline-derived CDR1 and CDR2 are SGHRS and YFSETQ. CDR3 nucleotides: TGCGCCAGCAGCGGTTCGGGCACAGATACGCAGTATTTT. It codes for CASSGSGTDTQYF.

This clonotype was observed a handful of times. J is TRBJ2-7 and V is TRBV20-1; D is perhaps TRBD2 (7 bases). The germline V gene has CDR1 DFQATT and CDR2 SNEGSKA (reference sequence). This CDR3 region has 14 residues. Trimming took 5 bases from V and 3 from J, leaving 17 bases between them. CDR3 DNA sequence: TGCAGTGCTCCCAAGTCGGGGGGCGTCTACGAGCAGTACTTC. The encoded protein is CSAPKSGGVYEQYF.

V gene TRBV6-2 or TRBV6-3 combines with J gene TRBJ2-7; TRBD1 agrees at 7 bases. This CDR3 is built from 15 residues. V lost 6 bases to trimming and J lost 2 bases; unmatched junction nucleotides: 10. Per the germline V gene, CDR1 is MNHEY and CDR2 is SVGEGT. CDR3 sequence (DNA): TGTGCCAGCAGCCGCCCCGGACAGGTTCCCTACGAGCAGTACTTC. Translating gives CASSRPGQVPYEQYF.

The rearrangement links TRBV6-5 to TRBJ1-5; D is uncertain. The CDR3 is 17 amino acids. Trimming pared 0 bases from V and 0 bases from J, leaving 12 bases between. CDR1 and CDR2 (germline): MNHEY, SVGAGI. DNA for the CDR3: TGTGCCAGCAGTTACTCGAAGCCAGACTATAGCAATCAGCCCCAGCATTTT. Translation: CASSYSKPDYSNQPQHF.

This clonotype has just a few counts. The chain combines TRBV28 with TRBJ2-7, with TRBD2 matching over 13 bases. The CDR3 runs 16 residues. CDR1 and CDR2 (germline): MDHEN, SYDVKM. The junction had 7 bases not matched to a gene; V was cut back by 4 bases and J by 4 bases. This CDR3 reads CASSSAGLAGDYEQYF. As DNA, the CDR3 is TGTGCCAGCAGTTCGGCCGGACTAGCGGGAGATTACGAGCAGTACTTC. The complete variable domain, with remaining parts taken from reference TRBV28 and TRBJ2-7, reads DVKVTQSSRYLVKRTGEKVFLECVQDMDHENMFWYRQDPGLGLRLIYFSYDVKMKEKGDIPEGYSVSREKKERFSLILESASTNQTSMYLCASSSAGLAGDYEQYFGPGTRLTVT.